This T cell receptor (beta chain) is drawn from a study of cytomegalovirus exposure and HLA in healthy donors. The V and J ends lost 2 bases and 2 bases, in that order; junction bases with no gene match: 10. The V gene's germline CDR1 is LNHDA and CDR2 SQIVND (reference sequence). The CDR3 runs 17 residues. The PCR was carried out with 60 Vbeta primers and 13 Jbeta primers. Assay used: immunoSEQ multiplex PCR; TCRdb lists only in-frame clones, some missing. This sample has approximately 170,000 clones, with over 70% found just once. The sample was PBMCs. The chain couples TRBV19 to TRBJ2-5, with 8 bases that match TRBD2. This receptor was identified in a boy aged 2 to 10 in good health and CMV-seronegative. CDR3 nucleotides: TGTGCCAGTAGTATACGGGGGGGAGGGACGCAGCAAGAGACCCAGTACTTC. Amino acids: CASSIRGGGTQQETQYF.